This T cell receptor (beta chain) was identified during a study of T-cell memory formation after mild COVID-19 (dated by TCRdb to the early 2020s). With respect to the entire study: TCR sequence clusters from the two donors were largely donor specific. Longitudinal TCRalpha and TCRbeta repertoire sequencing tracked T-cell clones expanding and contracting after mild COVID-19 in a couple of donors. The cohort was made up of two young adult volunteers, one female and one male, who were previously healthy. The full study reports these points: The second-wave clones that peaked on day 37 were not confirmed to be SARS-CoV-2 specific. Clones contracting from day 15 to 85 had balanced CD4/CD8 phenotypes, while a second wave expanding from day 15 to 37 was biased towards CD4+. Contracting CD4+ clones were found mainly in CM and EM memory subsets, while CD8+ clones were enriched in EMRA. Some responding clones were found in pre-infection memory, which suggests that pre-existing cross-reactive memory T cells took part in the SARS-CoV-2 response. Only a couple of mild cases were covered by the study, and larger cohorts that include severe cases with pre-infection samples were considered necessary.

PBMCs were isolated by Ficoll-Paque density gradient centrifugation. TCRdb lists the instrument as Illumina NovaSeq 6000. TCRalpha and TCRbeta cDNA libraries were built by 5'RACE with constant-segment primers, adding sample barcodes and unique molecular identifiers. RNA was extracted from every sample with Trizol reagent. Library amplification was performed in two PCR steps, and a second sample barcode and Illumina TruSeq adapters were introduced in the second step. Sequencing of the libraries was done on an Illumina NovaSeq, producing 2 x 150 bp paired-end reads. As for the original processing: Reads were demultiplexed and collapsed into UMI-guided consensus sequences with migec v1.2.7. Using mixcr v2.1.11, the UMI consensuses were aligned to TRA and TRB V and J templates and assembled into clonotypes. Expanded or contracted clonotypes were those called significant by both edgeR and NoisET, with noise models trained on biological replicates. For edgeR calls, the cutoffs were a false discovery rate-adjusted p below 0.01 and a log2 fold-change threshold of 1. As an exploratory analysis of dynamics, max-normalized trajectories of the 1000 most abundant clonotypes were examined by PCA with hierarchical clustering. Each responding clone was given a CD4 or CD8 phenotype based on the CD4+ and CD8+ repertoires, which had been sequenced separately. TCRdb redid the processing of the public reads, applying fastp at Q25 and MiXCR, and retained in-frame beta chains. All rows with the same CDR3 protein become a single entry with the most common DNA and genes. The V and J calls come from TCRdb's annotation, not from the publication. This sample gives hundreds of thousands of distinct CDR3 sequences in total; roughly 18% of them show up just once. The top ten constitute more than 10% of the sample.

This clonotype was counted a few times. Its cognate antigen has yet to be identified. One base away there is no much larger clone; base qualities are not given. V is cut by 7 bases and J by 7 bases, and the space between the germline ends is 13 bases. The CDR3, cysteine through phenylalanine, is 12 amino acids long. CDR3 DNA only is kept here, 36 bases in frame from base 1. According to the germline V gene, CDR1 reads LGHNT and CDR2 reads FRNRAP. The sequence derives from an adult woman who had mild COVID-19 (a few samples of this study predate the infection). The sample titles of this study are shuffled in the database, so cell type and time point are left out; the donor was told from shared clones. The chain links TRBV12-5 with TRBJ1-2, and TRBD1 may be the D gene, going by 5 matching bases. The sequencing sample was made of PBMCs or a T cell subset sorted from them (not recorded which). The CDR3 region reads CASVQGSGGYTF. The nucleotide sequence is given as TGTGCTAGTGTCCAGGGAAGTGGTGGCTACACCTTC.